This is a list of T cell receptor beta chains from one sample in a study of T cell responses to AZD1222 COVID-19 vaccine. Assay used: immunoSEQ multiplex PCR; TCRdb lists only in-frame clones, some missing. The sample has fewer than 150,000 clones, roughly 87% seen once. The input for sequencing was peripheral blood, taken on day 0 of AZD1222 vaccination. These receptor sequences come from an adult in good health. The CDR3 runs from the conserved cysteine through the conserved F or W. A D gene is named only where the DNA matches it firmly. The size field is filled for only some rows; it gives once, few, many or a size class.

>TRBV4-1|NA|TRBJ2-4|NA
CASSQEIPLAKNIQYF
TGCGCCAGCAGCCAAGAGATTCCGCTAGCCAAAAACATTCAGTACTTC
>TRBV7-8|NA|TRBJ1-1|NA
CASRRTHGDETEAFF
TGTGCCAGCAGGCGTACCCACGGGGACGAGACTGAAGCTTTCTTT
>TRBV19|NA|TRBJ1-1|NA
CASSIVQNTEAFF
TGTGCCAGTAGTATCGTACAGAACACTGAAGCTTTCTTT
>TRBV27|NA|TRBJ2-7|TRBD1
CASSPEGTGVSYEQYF
TGTGCCAGCAGTCCCGAAGGGACAGGTGTATCCTACGAGCAGTACTTC
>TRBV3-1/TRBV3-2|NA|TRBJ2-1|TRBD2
CASSPWTSGGYNEQFF
TGTGCCAGCAGCCCATGGACTAGCGGGGGCTACAATGAGCAGTTCTTC
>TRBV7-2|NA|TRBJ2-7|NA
CASSSDFYEQYF
TGTGCCAGCAGCTCAGATTTCTACGAGCAGTACTTC
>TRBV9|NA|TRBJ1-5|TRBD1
CASSAGTGVNQPQHF
TGTGCCAGCAGCGCCGGGACAGGGGTCAATCAGCCCCAGCATTTT
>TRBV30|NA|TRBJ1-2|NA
CAWSPGGGYTF
TGTGCCTGGAGTCCTGGGGGAGGCTACACCTTC
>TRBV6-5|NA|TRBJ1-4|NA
CASSYSGGTNEKLFF
TGTGCCAGCAGTTACTCGGGGGGGACTAATGAAAAACTGTTTTTT
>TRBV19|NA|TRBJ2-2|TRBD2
CASSIGGANTGELFF
TGTGCCAGTAGTATTGGGGGGGCGAACACCGGGGAGCTGTTTTTT
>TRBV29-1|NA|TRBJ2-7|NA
CSTGVGPEQYF
TGCAGCACTGGGGTTGGGCCGGAGCAGTACTTC
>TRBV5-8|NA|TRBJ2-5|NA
CASSLPKETQYF
TGTGCCAGCAGCTTGCCCAAAGAGACCCAGTACTTC
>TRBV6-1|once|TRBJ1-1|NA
CASSESLNLEAFF
TGTGCCAGCAGTGAGAGCCTGAACTTGGAAGCTTTCTTT
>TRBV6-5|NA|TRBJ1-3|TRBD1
CASKGTGENTIYF
TGTGCCAGCAAAGGGACAGGGGAAAACACCATATATTTT
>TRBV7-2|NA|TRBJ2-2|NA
CASSLASRGELFF
TGTGCCAGCAGCTTAGCTAGTAGAGGGGAGCTGTTTTTT
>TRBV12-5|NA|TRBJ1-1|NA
CASGWTVEAFF
TGTGCTAGTGGTTGGACAGTCGAAGCTTTCTTT
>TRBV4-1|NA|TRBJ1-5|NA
CASSQERDQPQHF
TGCGCCAGCAGCCAAGAAAGAGATCAGCCCCAGCATTTT
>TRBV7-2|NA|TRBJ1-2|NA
CATLRGYYGYTF
TGTGCCACTCTGAGGGGCTACTATGGCTACACCTTC
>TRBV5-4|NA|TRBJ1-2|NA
CASSLPGTVANYGYTF
TGTGCCAGCAGCTTACCCGGGACGGTAGCTAACTATGGCTACACCTTC
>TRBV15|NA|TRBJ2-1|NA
CATSRDRGGASYNEQFF
TGTGCCACCAGCAGAGACCGTGGTGGGGCCTCCTACAATGAGCAGTTCTTC
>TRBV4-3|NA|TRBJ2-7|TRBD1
CASSQGTGLSYEQYF
TGCGCCAGCAGCCAAGGGACAGGGCTCTCCTACGAGCAGTACTTC
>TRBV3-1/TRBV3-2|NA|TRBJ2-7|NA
CASSQAAHPYEQYF
TGTGCCAGCAGCCAGGCCGCCCACCCCTACGAGCAGTACTTC
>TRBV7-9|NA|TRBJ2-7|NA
CASSKRDTSYEQYF
TGTGCCAGCAGCAAGAGGGACACTTCCTACGAGCAGTACTTC
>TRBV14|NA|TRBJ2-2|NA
CASSLLDTGELFF
TGTGCCAGCAGCCTTTTGGACACCGGGGAGCTGTTTTTT
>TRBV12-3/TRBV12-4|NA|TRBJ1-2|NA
CASSVPSGGYTF
TGTGCCAGCAGCGTGCCCTCAGGGGGCTACACCTTC
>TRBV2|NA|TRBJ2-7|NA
CAGGTAGPYEQYF
TGTGCCGGCGGGACCGCAGGCCCCTACGAGCAGTACTTC
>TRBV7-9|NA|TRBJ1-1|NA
CASSPGRMGDTEAFF
TGTGCCAGCAGCCCCGGACGGATGGGGGACACTGAAGCTTTCTTT
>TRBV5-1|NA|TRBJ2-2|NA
CASSLGSVGAGELFF
TGCGCCAGCAGCTTGGGGTCTGTCGGGGCCGGGGAGCTGTTTTTT
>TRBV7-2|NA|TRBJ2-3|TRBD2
CASSLTPGGTDTQYF
TGTGCCAGCAGCCTTACACCCGGGGGGACAGATACGCAGTATTTT
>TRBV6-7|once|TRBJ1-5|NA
CASTLRPNQPQHF
TGTGCCAGTACCCTCCGGCCCAATCAGCCCCAGCATTTT
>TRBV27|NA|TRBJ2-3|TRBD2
CASSPGTSYGTDTQYF
TGTGCCAGCAGTCCCGGGACTAGCTACGGCACAGATACGCAGTATTTT
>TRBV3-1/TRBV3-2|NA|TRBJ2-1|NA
CASSPGWRDNEQFF
TGTGCCAGCAGCCCAGGCTGGCGGGACAATGAGCAGTTCTTC
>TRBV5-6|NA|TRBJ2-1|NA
CASSLVGGNEQFF
TGTGCCAGCAGCTTGGTGGGGGGCAATGAGCAGTTCTTC
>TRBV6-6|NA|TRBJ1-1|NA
CASSYSPLDTEAFF
TGTGCCAGCAGTTACTCGCCGTTAGACACTGAAGCTTTCTTT
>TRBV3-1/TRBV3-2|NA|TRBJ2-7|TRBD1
CASSQDYFRTGAPYEQYF
TGTGCCAGCAGCCAAGATTACTTTCGGACAGGGGCTCCTTACGAGCAGTACTTC
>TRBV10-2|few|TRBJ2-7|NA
CASRTGEWYEQYF
TGCGCCAGCCGGACGGGAGAGTGGTACGAGCAGTACTTC
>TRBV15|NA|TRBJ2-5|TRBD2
CATSRIQRGPQETQYF
TGTGCCACCAGCAGAATCCAGCGGGGCCCCCAAGAGACCCAGTACTTC
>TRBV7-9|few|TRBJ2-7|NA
CASSLGLAGYEQYF
TGTGCCAGCAGCTTAGGCCTAGCCGGCTACGAGCAGTACTTC
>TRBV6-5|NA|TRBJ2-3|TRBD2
CASSYSIAGGPDTQYF
TGTGCCAGCAGTTACTCGATAGCGGGGGGGCCAGATACGCAGTATTTT
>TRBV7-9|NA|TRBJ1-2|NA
CASSPEGIGGYTF
TGTGCCAGCAGCCCGGAGGGGATAGGGGGCTACACCTTC
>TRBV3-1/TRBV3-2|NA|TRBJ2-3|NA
CASSQGRDVGGTTQYF
TGTGCCAGCAGCCAAGGACGAGACGTGGGTGGAACTACGCAGTATTTT
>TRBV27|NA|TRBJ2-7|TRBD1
CASSLSGTGDYEQYF
TGTGCCAGCAGCCTATCCGGGACAGGAGACTACGAGCAGTACTTC
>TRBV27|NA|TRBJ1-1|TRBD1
CASRRTGTEAFF
TGTGCCAGCAGGCGGACAGGCACTGAAGCTTTCTTT
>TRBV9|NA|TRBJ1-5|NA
CASSAPGVYQPQHF
TGTGCCAGCAGCGCCCCGGGGGTCTATCAGCCCCAGCATTTT
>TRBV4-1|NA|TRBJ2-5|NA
CASSRAGAGGETQYF
TGCGCCAGCAGCCGGGCGGGGGCCGGGGGAGAGACCCAGTACTTC
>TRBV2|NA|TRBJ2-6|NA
CASSEANVVNSGANVLTF
TGTGCCAGCAGTGAAGCAAATGTGGTGAACTCTGGGGCCAACGTCCTGACTTTC
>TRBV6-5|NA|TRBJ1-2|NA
CASSYKVRSTYGYTF
TGTGCCAGCAGTTACAAGGTCAGGTCGACCTATGGCTACACCTTC
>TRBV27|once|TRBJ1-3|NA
CASSLSGAGNTIYF
TGTGCCAGCAGTTTATCGGGGGCGGGAAACACCATATATTTT
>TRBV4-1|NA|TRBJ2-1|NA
CASSHYNEQFF
TGCGCCAGCAGCCATTACAATGAGCAGTTCTTC
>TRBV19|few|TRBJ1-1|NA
CASSIDSGLSEAFF
TGTGCCAGTAGTATAGATTCCGGACTCAGTGAAGCTTTCTTT
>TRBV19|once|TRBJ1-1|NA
CATKTGNVAEAFF
TGTGCCACCAAGACAGGTAATGTGGCTGAAGCTTTCTTT
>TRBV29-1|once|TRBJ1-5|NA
CSVRTGTEGQPQHF
TGCAGCGTGCGTACAGGGACCGAGGGCCAGCCCCAGCATTTT
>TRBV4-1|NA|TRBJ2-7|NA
CASSQFRQVEEQYF
TGCGCCAGCAGCCAGTTTCGACAAGTGGAGGAGCAGTACTTC
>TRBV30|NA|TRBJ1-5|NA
CAWGTDHNQPQHF
TGTGCCTGGGGGACGGATCACAATCAGCCCCAGCATTTT
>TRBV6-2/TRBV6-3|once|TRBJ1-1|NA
CASSFWQGVDDTEAFF
TGTGCCAGCAGTTTTTGGCAGGGAGTTGACGACACTGAAGCTTTCTTT
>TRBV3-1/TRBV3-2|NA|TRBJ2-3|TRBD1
CASSQTPGQGDPIDTQYF
TGTGCCAGCAGCCAAACCCCGGGACAGGGGGACCCCATAGATACGCAGTATTTT
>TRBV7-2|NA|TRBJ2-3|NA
CASSLAGGAPDTQYF
TGTGCCAGCAGCTTAGCTGGGGGGGCCCCAGATACGCAGTATTTT